This T cell receptor (beta chain) came from a study of cytomegalovirus exposure and HLA in healthy donors listed by TCRdb under 2017. Looking at the study overall: An earlier analysis of approximately 640 of the donors reported roughly 300 Gb of sequence data and some 100 million unique TCR beta sequences from about 180 million T cells. About 300 gigabases of sequencing data and about 92 million unique TCR sequences made up an early release that covered 640 HLA-typed donors. Among the roughly 400 genotyped donors, around 81% belonged to the genetic ancestry cluster associated with self-reported Caucasian donors. The study was designed to test whether signatures of past pathogen exposure could be identified by cataloging public T cell receptors. Using immunosequencing, the study profiled T cell repertoires from roughly 650 subjects and related those repertoires to cytomegalovirus serostatus. Along with the roughly 700-subject first cohort, a separate validation cohort of 120 different subjects was used. To predict cytomegalovirus infection status, the study combined high-throughput TCR immunosequencing, statistical association of individual TCRs with disease status, and machine learning. A later analysis re-examined previously published TCR beta repertoires from about 670 donors and added high-resolution HLA genotyping to investigate patterns of TCR occurrence. In the later analysis, no new phenotypic data were used to find candidate immune exposures; instead, reliance was placed on TCR beta sequences and their occurrence across donors. In an earlier analysis of roughly 580 of the donors, high-throughput TCR beta sequencing was used to judge whether each TCR beta V gene segment behaved as functional or pseudogenic. Donor age, sex, ethnicity and CMV serostatus were collected together with the repertoire data. Genome-wide SNP genotypes for about three fifths of the roughly 670 donors were used in a later genetic analysis, which treated that subset as a discovery cohort. All discovery cohort repertoires had been generated on a single sequencing platform. HLA typing included class I and class II loci at four-digit resolution. The number of donors typed differed by locus, with 629-630 for A, B, C, DRB1 and DQB1, around 500 for DQA1, 600 to 610 for DPA1, and around 450 for DPB1. About five DR-DQ haplotypes were treated as single units for association and clustering because of strong linkage in the cohort. Across about 380 genotyped donors of the cohort, an average of about 240,000 unique TCR beta nucleotide sequences per donor were sequenced, and 15% to 20% of those sequences were non-productive. Paper-wide results and their limitations: Assigning TCR associations to individual alleles was difficult when HLA alleles, especially DR and DQ, strongly co-occurred. Some IMGT-functional V segments, including TRBV6-2 and TRBV6-3, could not be told apart with the 87-base-pair reads, so those segments were excluded. The only immune exposure information available for the cohort was CMV serostatus. Roughly uniform sequencing depth across donors was assumed in presence/absence analyses, although this assumption may not hold. A later analysis associated 15,000 to 20,000 TCR beta sequences with specific HLA alleles at a false discovery rate of 0.05. The study gave a list of more than 150 TCR beta chains associated with cytomegalovirus. The authors suggested that the approach could potentially be generalized to other disease states and immunological phenotypes. The sequencing pipeline was judged likely to have produced a cluster of highly shared sequence variants as a technical artifact. According to a later analysis, parvovirus B19, influenza, CMV and Epstein-Barr virus appeared linked to several top co-occurrence clusters. The earlier analysis of 587 of the donors excluded seventeen rarely observed V segments, including chromosome 9 orphons, because counts were too low. In this cohort, only TCR beta chains were sequenced, and detectable features were limited by the absence of alpha or paired-chain data. In vitro tests confirmed that a few of the cytomegalovirus-associated TCR beta chains recognize cytomegalovirus antigens. A later analysis found that TCR association rates varied across HLA loci, with DRB1 alleles showing the most associated TCRs and HLA-C alleles the fewest. An earlier analysis of around 600 of the donors showed that most TCR beta V segments appeared in productive rearrangements either about 90% or about 30% of the time, which broadly matched IMGT annotations. Across donors, most TCR sequences were observed very rarely, whereas some public TCRs were present in many individuals. In a later analysis, most CMV-associated TCR beta chains were found to appear HLA-restricted, with HLA associations seemingly driven largely by CMV exposure. Linkage disequilibrium might explain the correlated functional status among segregating V segments, but an unknown experimental factor could not be excluded. The classifier was reported to diagnose cytomegalovirus status with high specificity and sensitivity in both the original and validation cohorts. Compared with equally common non-associated chains, HLA-associated TCR beta chains in a later analysis were more clonally expanded and had lower generation probabilities. A further reported finding was that TCR beta sequences accurately predicted the HLA-A and HLA-B alleles for most subjects in the first cohort. In a later genetic analysis, a missense DCLRE1C variant was associated with V-gene and J-gene trimming of TCR beta chains, and the association was replicated in an independent cohort. A later genetic analysis reported fewer N-insertions in productive TCRs among donors in an Asian-associated ancestry cluster than the roughly 620-donor mean. Because some donors lacked HLA typing at each locus, the association tests relied only on the typed subset.

Libraries were prepared through the immunoSEQ multiplex PCR assay. For the multiplex PCR, a mixture combining 60 forward primers for TCR Vbeta segments and 13 reverse primers for TCR Jbeta segments was used. A multiplex PCR assay on genomic DNA amplified the CDR3 region of rearranged TCR beta genes. On the Illumina HiSeq System, the amplified TCR beta libraries were sequenced as 87-base-pair reads. In the paper's pipeline: A later analysis counted about 80 million unique TCR beta chains across the 666 repertoires, and approximately 11 million of these chains were shared by at least two donors. Raw reads were error-corrected and collapsed into unique sequences with a nearest-neighbor algorithm that merged closely related sequences to remove PCR and sequencing errors. To assign V, D and J gene segments, CDR3 sequences were aligned to IMGT reference sequences. For a sequence to be retained, at least a six-nucleotide match to both a V gene segment and a J gene segment was required. A rearrangement counted as productive if the CDR3 had no stop codons and remained in frame with V and J, and every other rearrangement counted as non-productive. Following IMGT convention, CDR3 was defined as the stretch from the second conserved V-encoded cysteine to the conserved J-encoded phenylalanine. In an earlier analysis of approximately 500 of the donors, sequences lacking an unambiguous match to a single V gene segment were excluded. In an earlier analysis of some 590 of the donors, V segments were called functional above 56.7% productive rearrangements and were called segregating when the between-donor standard deviation exceeded 5%. To diagnose cytomegalovirus status from the catalog of TCR beta chain sequences, a statistical classification framework was built. V and J gene assignment, in a later analysis, came from comparing TCR nucleotide sequences with IMGT/GENE-DB human TR gene sequences. The TCRdist pipeline was used in a later analysis to assign CDR3 sequences and most-parsimonious VDJ recombination scenarios. In a later analysis, every TCR beta chain was defined by the combination of its CDR3 amino acid sequence and its V-gene family, and reads without a unique V-gene family were dropped. In a later analysis, approximately 640 highly shared, low-generation-probability nucleotide sequences were removed to address suspected cross-contamination and a sequencing artifact. For each public chain, a later analysis derived a clonal expansion index from normalized ranks of inferred template counts within each repertoire. A later analysis computed generation probabilities with a VDJ recombination model fitted to out-of-frame rearrangements, and checked the results against IGoR. In a later analysis, hypergeometric tests were used to score TCR-TCR, TCR-HLA and TCR-CMV co-occurrence, with a repertoire-size bias correction applied to TCR pairs. False discovery rates were estimated in a later analysis by permuting HLA or CMV assignments 20 times. In a later analysis, co-occurring TCRs were grouped with DBSCAN, and TCRdist sequence similarity was added when clustering was performed within HLA-allele-positive subsets. For co-occurrence clustering, repertoires with fewer than 30,000 or more than 120,000 public chains were excluded, along with 5 or 6 repertoires with anomalous nucleotide sharing. Here the immuneACCESS table is served through TCRdb, limited to in-frame sequences with V and J called. Missing clones are a known gap in these copies; in checked studies unresolved V genes cover under half, and the rest lacks a known reason. That table supplies the V and J calls and clone size; D and trimming were determined from the DNA. Here the sample has over 150,000 clones; around 80% occur a single time. The ten biggest clones cover around 2% of the sample.

A distance of 14 bases separates the germline ends of V and J, which lose 0 bases and 0 bases respectively. CDR1 and CDR2 were assigned from the germline V gene as LGHNA and YSLEER. Including cysteine and phenylalanine, the CDR3 has 17 amino acids. Only CDR3 DNA is held: 51 bases, read in frame from base 1. With respect to this clone: What antigen it recognizes has not been identified. No much larger clone is present one base from it, and per-base qualities are unavailable.

In total, about 650 healthy bone marrow donors made up the cohort. All cohort members were sampled while nominally healthy, although unrecorded immune exposures were likely present. CMV serostatus was recorded as positive for about 310 and negative for about half of the roughly 700 cohort members, whereas no CMV serostatus was recorded for the donor in question. A peripheral blood sample was provided by each donor, and peripheral blood mononuclear cells were used for TCR beta sequencing. Genomic DNA was extracted from the blood cell samples with the Qiagen DNeasy Blood Extraction Kit. Sequenced input: PBMCs. This receptor was taken from a human donor in good health. Rearrangement joined TRBV4-3 to TRBJ1-1, and TRBD1 may be the D gene, going by 6 matching bases. The nucleotides are TGCGCCAGCAGCCAAGATTTAATTACAGGGATGAACACTGAAGCTTTCTTT. This is translated as CASSQDLITGMNTEAFF.